One sample yielded the 21 T cell receptor beta chains listed below, sequenced in a study of blood T cell repertoires in COVID-19 (TCRdb year 2020). The library was made by the immunoSEQ multiplex PCR assay. Held by TCRdb, this immuneACCESS table contains in-frame sequences only and omits some clones. Under half of the omission traces to an unresolved V gene where checked; the cause of the rest is unknown. The table for this sample lists fewer than 350,000 clones; 85% to 90% of them were counted only once. 4.1% of the sample lies in the top ten. Sequencing was done on a sample of PBMCs or T cells enriched from blood (not recorded which). The receptors originated from a young woman with acute COVID-19.

The CDR3 bases are TGTGCCAGCAGCCCGTCCCGGGACAGGGCGGCTTTCTTT. The encoded protein is CASSPSRDRAAFF. This chain uses TRBV3-1 (or the pseudogene TRBV3-2) with TRBJ1-1; 9 positions match TRBD1. Germline CDR1 is LGHDT and CDR2 is YNNKEL (reference sequence). This CDR3 spans 13 amino acids. The ends lost 4 bases at V and 11 bases at J; junction bases unmatched: 8.

The rearrangement uses TRBV5-1 and TRBJ2-1, with 12 bases lining up with TRBD2. The V segment lost 4 bases and the J segment 9 bases; nucleotides outside the gene matches: 11. Germline V lookup: CDR1 SGHRS, CDR2 YFSETQ. This CDR3 is 16 amino acids long. The CDR3 spells CASSVRLAGARGEQFF. CDR3 coding DNA: TGCGCCAGCAGCGTTCGACTAGCGGGAGCTAGGGGTGAGCAGTTCTTC.

This chain joins TRBV28 and TRBJ1-3; no clear D. Germline values: CDR1 MDHEN, CDR2 SYDVKM. Between the trimmed V and J ends, which lost 8 bases and 0 bases, there was a span of 17 bases. The CDR3 runs to 16 residues. CDR3 loop: CASQRLSGSSGNTIYF. CDR3 nucleotides: TGTGCCAGCCAACGACTTAGCGGTAGCTCTGGAAACACCATATATTTT.

This chain uses TRBV6-5 with TRBJ2-1; D perhaps matches TRBD2 (6 bases). V was trimmed by 3 bases and J by 7 bases, leaving 10 bases between them. The CDR3 is made up of 13 amino acids. Germline V gene data show CDR1 as MNHEY and CDR2 as SVGAGI. This CDR3 is CASSYTSSNEQFF. The CDR3 DNA is TGTGCCAGCAGTTATACTAGCTCTAATGAGCAGTTCTTC.

The V gene is TRBV11-3, the J gene TRBJ2-3, with 8 bases fitting TRBD1. From germline, CDR1 is SGHNT and CDR2 YENEEA. There are 15 residues in the CDR3. V dropped 4 bases and J dropped 3; count of bases not matched to a gene: 6. The CDR3, as DNA: TGTGCCAGCAGCTCCGGGACAGGTGTAACAGATACGCAGTATTTT. Translating gives CASSSGTGVTDTQYF.

The chain has TRBV2 and TRBJ2-7; 9 nucleotides line up with TRBD1. V was pared by 6 bases and J by 0 bases, with 6 bases of the junction left unmatched. CDR1 is SNHLY and CDR2 is FYNNEI in the germline V gene. The CDR3 sequence is 15 residues long. The CDR3 DNA sequence: TGTGCCAGCAGCCGCGGGACAGGGAGCTCCTACGAGCAGTACTTC. This sequence encodes CASSRGTGSSYEQYF.

Only one count was recorded for this clone. CDR3 sequence reads: CASSLALAGAIDTQYF. In DNA, the CDR3 is TGTGCCAGCAGCTTAGCGTTAGCGGGAGCTATAGATACGCAGTATTTT. The genes are TRBV7-2 and TRBJ2-3; 9 bases are a match to TRBD2. CDR1 and CDR2 (germline): SGHTA, FQGNSA. The CDR3 covers 16 residues. The V gene end was trimmed by 0 bases and the J gene end by 5 bases; junction bases not matched to a gene: 6.

The chain recombines TRBV29-1 with TRBJ2-1; 9 positions agree with TRBD2. J gave up 8 bases and V 5 bases, and 7 bases lay outside the gene matches. Germline V gives CDR1 SQVTM, CDR2 ANQGSEA. The CDR3 runs 13 residues. The CDR3 here is CSVIAGVVDEQFF. The CDR3 DNA reads TGCAGCGTTATAGCGGGAGTAGTAGATGAGCAGTTCTTC.

This rearrangement joins TRBV6-5 to TRBJ2-7; no clear D. The CDR3 runs to 14 residues. V lost 9 bases and J 2 bases, leaving 17 bases between the germline ends. Germline V gene lookup returns CDR1 MNHEY and CDR2 SVGAGI. DNA of the CDR3: TGTGCCAGAGAGATCCCCCTAAGCGCCTACGAGCAGTACTTC. Its translation is CAREIPLSAYEQYF.

V is TRBV5-1 and J is TRBJ2-6; 10 nucleotides line up with TRBD1. V shed 0 bases and J 0 bases; nucleotides not matched to a gene: 9. The CDR3 has 20 amino acids. Germline V lookup: CDR1 SGHRS, CDR2 YFSETQ. CDR3 sequence (DNA): TGCGCCAGCAGCTTGGAGACAGGGGGCAACTTGAACTCTGGGGCCAACGTCCTGACTTTC. Its translation: CASSLETGGNLNSGANVLTF.

The CDR3, as DNA: TGTGCCAGCAGCTTGGAACAGGGCTCCGGTGAGCAGTTCTTC. This translates into CASSLEQGSGEQFF. The genes are TRBV11-3 and TRBJ2-1; TRBD1 is a possible D gene (6 bases). V was cut by 3 bases and J by 9 bases, with 15 bases left in between. The germline CDR1 and CDR2 sequences are SGHNT and YENEEA. The CDR3 sequence is 14 residues long. Full variable domain (remainder filled in from reference TRBV11-3 and TRBJ2-1): EAGVVQSPRYKIIEKKQPVAFWCNPISGHNTLYWYLQNLGQGPELLIRYENEEAVDDSQLPKDRFSAERLKGVDSTLKIQPAELGDSAVYLCASSLEQGSGEQFFGPGTRLTVL.

This chain joins TRBV18 and TRBJ2-7; 11 bases match TRBD2. Germline CDR1 is KGHSH and CDR2 is LQKENI. This CDR3 region has 18 residues. Trimming at V came to 1 base and at J to 5 bases, leaving 13 bases not matched to a gene. CDR3: CASSPLGLAGGSAHEQYF. The DNA of the CDR3 is TGTGCCAGCTCACCACTTGGGCTAGCGGGAGGCTCGGCACACGAGCAGTACTTC.

The genes are TRBV5-4 and TRBJ2-7; 10 positions match TRBD1. The CDR3 is 12 amino acids. CDR1 and CDR2 from the germline V gene are SGHNT and YYREEE (reference sequence). V lost 5 bases and J lost 7; bases outside the gene matches: 3. The CDR3 spells CASRRDRGEQYF. CDR3 nucleotides: TGTGCCAGCAGACGGGACAGGGGTGAGCAGTACTTC.

The genes are TRBV28 and TRBJ2-6; 8 bases agree with TRBD1. The CDR3 runs to 15 residues. Trimming cost V 6 bases and J 2 bases; bases outside gene matches: 3. Per the germline V gene, CDR1 is MDHEN and CDR2 is SYDVKM. The CDR3 sequence is CASRKTGAGANVLTF. CDR3 nucleotides: TGTGCCAGCAGGAAGACAGGGGCTGGGGCCAACGTCCTGACTTTC.

The chain recombines TRBV5-1 with TRBJ2-5, with D possibly TRBD1 on 5 matching bases. The germline CDR1 and CDR2 sequences are SGHRS and YFSETQ. V lost 3 bases and J 5 bases, leaving 11 bases between the germline ends. The CDR3 totals 13 residues. The CDR3 nucleotides are TGCGCCAGCAGCTCCCCAAAGGGGGAGACCCAGTACTTC. Its protein is CASSSPKGETQYF. Full variable domain (rest looked up from reference TRBV5-1 and TRBJ2-5): KAGVTQTPRYLIKTRGQQVTLSCSPISGHRSVSWYQQTPGQGLQFLFEYFSETQRNKGNFPGRFSGRQFSNSRSEMNVSTLELGDSALYLCASSSPKGETQYFGPGTRLLVL.

The rearrangement uses TRBV15 and TRBJ2-1; 9 nucleotides agree with TRBD1. Losses at the gene ends were 3 bases for V and 8 bases for J; bases not matched to a gene: 20. Germline CDR1 LNHNV, CDR2 YYDKDF (reference sequence). This CDR3 spans 19 amino acids. CDR3 region: CATSSLSSIAGQGYHEQFF. The CDR3 DNA follows: TGTGCCACCAGCAGTCTCTCCAGTATTGCGGGACAGGGATACCATGAGCAGTTCTTC.

Comment on this clone: Other DNA sequences from this sample encode an identical CDR3 as well. The V and J genes are TRBV28 and TRBJ2-7; 9 positions agree with TRBD1. CDR1 and CDR2 (germline): MDHEN, SYDVKM. The length of the CDR3 is 15 residues. J was trimmed by 2 bases and V by 6 bases; bases with no gene match: 8. The CDR3 sequence: CASSSPTGGAYEQYF. The CDR3, as DNA: TGTGCCAGCAGCTCACCGACAGGGGGAGCCTACGAGCAGTACTTC. The entire variable domain, with the rest obtained from reference TRBV28 and TRBJ2-7, is as follows: DVKVTQSSRYLVKRTGEKVFLECVQDMDHENMFWYRQDPGLGLRLIYFSYDVKMKEKGDIPEGYSVSREKKERFSLILESASTNQTSMYLCASSSPTGGAYEQYFGPGTRLTVT.

The chain carries TRBV21-1 and TRBJ2-4; the DNA was not used to check the table's D call, TRBD1. TRBV21-1 is described as a pseudogene. The CDR3 has 18 residues. Here the CDR3 reads CASSKGGEAGGCRDIQYF. The CDR3 region has the DNA TGTGCCAGCAGCAAAGGGGGAGAGGCAGGGGGCTGTAGGGACATTCAGTACTTC.

The V and J genes are TRBV7-2 and TRBJ2-3; D may be TRBD2 (6 bases). This CDR3 region has 15 residues. Trimming stripped 2 bases from V and 2 bases from J, with 11 bases between. CDR1 SGHTA and CDR2 FQGNSA come from the germline V gene. The CDR3 nucleotides read TGTGCCAGCAGCTTACAAGCGGGCGACACAGATACGCAGTATTTT. It yields the protein CASSLQAGDTDTQYF.

The chain couples TRBV11-2 to TRBJ2-3; 7 positions match TRBD1. The germline V gene encodes CDR1 SGHAT and CDR2 FQNNGV. V lost 3 bases and J lost 6; bases outside the gene matches: 12. The CDR3 extends over 16 amino acids. The CDR3 loop reads CASSFRTGTPPDTQYF. As DNA, the CDR3 is TGTGCCAGCAGCTTCAGGACAGGTACCCCGCCGGATACGCAGTATTTT.

This clone was found once. The chain carries TRBV5-6 and TRBJ2-7; D is possibly TRBD1 (6 bases). V lost 3 bases, J lost 2 bases, and 12 bases lay in between. Germline V gives CDR1 SGHDT, CDR2 YYEEEE. The CDR3 has 14 residues. In DNA, the CDR3 is TGTGCCAGCAGCTCCGGGACATTTCCCTACGAGCAGTACTTC. Translation: CASSSGTFPYEQYF.